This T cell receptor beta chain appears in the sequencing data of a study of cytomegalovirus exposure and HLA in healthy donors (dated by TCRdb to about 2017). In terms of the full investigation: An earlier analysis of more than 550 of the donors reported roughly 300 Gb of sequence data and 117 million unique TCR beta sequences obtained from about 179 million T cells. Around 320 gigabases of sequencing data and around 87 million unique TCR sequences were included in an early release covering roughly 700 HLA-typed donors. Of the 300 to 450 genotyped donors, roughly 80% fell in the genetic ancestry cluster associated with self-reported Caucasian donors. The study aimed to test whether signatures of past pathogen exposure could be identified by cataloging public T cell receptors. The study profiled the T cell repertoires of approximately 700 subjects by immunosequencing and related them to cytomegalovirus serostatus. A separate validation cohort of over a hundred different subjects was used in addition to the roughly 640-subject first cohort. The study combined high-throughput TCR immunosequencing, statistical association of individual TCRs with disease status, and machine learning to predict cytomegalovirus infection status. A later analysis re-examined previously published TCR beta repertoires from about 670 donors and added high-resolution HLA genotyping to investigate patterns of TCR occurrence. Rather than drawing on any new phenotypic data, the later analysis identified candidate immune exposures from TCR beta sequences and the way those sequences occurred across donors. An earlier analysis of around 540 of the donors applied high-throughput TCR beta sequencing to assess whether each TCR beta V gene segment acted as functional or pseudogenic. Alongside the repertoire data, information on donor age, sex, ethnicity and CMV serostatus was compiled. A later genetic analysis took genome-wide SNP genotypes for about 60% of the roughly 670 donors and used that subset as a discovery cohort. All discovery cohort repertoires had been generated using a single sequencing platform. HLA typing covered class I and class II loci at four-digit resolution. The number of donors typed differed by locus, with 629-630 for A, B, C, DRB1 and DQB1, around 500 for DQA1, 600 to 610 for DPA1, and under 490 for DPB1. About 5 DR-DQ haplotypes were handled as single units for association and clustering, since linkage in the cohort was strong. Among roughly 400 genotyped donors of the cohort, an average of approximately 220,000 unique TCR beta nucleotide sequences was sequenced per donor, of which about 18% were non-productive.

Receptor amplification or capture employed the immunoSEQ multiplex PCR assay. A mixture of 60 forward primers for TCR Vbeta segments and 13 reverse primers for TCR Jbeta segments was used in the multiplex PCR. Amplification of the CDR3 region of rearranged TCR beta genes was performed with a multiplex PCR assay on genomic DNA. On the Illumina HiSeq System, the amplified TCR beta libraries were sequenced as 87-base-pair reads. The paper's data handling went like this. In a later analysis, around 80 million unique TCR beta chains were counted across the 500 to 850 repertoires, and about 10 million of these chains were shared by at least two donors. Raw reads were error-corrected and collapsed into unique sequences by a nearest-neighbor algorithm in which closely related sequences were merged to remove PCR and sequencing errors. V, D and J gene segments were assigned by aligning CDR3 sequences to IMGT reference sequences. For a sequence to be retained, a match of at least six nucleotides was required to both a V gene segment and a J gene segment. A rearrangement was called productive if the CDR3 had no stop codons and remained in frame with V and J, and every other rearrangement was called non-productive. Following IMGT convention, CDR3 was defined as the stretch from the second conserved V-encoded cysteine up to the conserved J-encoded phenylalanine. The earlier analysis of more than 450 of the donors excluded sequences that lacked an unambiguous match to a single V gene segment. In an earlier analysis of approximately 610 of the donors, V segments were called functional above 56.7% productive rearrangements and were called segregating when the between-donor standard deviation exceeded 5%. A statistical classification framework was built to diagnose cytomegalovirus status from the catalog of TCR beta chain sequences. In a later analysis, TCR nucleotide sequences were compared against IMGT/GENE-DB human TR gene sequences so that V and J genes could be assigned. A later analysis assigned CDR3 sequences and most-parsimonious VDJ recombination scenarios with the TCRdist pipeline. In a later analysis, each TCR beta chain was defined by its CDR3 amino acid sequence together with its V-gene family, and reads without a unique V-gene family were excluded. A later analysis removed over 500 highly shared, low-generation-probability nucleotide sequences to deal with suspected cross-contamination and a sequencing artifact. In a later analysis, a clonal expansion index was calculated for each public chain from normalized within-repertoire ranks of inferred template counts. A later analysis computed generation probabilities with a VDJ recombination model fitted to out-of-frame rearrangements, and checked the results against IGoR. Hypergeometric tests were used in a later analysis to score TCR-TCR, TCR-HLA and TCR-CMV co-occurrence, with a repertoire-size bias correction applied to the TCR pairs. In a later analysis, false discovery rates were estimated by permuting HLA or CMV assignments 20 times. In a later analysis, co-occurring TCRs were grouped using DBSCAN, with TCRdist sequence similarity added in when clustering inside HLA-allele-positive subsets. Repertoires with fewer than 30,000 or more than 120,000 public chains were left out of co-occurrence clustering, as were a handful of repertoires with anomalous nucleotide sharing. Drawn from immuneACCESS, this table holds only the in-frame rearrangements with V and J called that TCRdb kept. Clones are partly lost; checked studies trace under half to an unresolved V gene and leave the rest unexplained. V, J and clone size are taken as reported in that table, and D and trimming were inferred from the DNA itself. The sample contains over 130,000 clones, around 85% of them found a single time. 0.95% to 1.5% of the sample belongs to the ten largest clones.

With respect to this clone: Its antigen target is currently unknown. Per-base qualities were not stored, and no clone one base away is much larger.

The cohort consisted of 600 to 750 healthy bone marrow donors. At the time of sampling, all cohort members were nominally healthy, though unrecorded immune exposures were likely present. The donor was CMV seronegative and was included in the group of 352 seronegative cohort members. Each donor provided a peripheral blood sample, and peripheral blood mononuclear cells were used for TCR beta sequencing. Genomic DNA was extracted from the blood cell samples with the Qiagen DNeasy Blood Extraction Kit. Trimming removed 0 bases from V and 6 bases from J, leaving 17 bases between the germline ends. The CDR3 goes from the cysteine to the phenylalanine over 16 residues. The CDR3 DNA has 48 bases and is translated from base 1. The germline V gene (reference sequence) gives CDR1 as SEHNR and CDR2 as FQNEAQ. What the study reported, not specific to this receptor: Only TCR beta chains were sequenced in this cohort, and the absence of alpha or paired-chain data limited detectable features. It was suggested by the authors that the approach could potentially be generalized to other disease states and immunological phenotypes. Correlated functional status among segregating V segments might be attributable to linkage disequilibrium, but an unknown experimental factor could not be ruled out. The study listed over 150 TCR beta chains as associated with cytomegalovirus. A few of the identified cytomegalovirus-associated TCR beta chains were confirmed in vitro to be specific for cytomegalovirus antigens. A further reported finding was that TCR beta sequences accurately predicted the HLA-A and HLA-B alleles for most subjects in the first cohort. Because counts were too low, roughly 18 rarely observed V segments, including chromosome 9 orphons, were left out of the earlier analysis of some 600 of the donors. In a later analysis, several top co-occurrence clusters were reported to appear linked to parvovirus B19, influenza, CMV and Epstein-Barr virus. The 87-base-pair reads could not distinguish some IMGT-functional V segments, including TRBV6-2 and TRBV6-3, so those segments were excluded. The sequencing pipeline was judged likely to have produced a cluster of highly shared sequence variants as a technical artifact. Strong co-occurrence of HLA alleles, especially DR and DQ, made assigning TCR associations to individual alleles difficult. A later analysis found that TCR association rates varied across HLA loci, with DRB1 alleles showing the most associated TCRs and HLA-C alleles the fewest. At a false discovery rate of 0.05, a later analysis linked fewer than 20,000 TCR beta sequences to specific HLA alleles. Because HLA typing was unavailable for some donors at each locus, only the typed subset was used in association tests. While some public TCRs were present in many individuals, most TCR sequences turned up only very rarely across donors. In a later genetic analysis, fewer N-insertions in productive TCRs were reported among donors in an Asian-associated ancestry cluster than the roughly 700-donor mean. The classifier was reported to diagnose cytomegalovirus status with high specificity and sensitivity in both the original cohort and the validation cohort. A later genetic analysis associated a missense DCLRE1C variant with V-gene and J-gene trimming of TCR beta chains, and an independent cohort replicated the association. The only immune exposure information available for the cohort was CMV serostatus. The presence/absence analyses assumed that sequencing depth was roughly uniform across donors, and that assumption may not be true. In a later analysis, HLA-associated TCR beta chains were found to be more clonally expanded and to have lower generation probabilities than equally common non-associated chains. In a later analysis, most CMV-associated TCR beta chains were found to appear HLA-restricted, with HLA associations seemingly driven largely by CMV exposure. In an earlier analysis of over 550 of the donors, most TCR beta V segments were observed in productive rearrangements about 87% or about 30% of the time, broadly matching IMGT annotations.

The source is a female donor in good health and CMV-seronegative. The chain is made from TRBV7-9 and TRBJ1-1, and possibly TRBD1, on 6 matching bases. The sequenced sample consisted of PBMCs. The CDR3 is CASSLAWSPGGPEAFF. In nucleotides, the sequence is TGTGCCAGCAGCTTAGCGTGGTCCCCGGGGGGCCCTGAAGCTTTCTTT.